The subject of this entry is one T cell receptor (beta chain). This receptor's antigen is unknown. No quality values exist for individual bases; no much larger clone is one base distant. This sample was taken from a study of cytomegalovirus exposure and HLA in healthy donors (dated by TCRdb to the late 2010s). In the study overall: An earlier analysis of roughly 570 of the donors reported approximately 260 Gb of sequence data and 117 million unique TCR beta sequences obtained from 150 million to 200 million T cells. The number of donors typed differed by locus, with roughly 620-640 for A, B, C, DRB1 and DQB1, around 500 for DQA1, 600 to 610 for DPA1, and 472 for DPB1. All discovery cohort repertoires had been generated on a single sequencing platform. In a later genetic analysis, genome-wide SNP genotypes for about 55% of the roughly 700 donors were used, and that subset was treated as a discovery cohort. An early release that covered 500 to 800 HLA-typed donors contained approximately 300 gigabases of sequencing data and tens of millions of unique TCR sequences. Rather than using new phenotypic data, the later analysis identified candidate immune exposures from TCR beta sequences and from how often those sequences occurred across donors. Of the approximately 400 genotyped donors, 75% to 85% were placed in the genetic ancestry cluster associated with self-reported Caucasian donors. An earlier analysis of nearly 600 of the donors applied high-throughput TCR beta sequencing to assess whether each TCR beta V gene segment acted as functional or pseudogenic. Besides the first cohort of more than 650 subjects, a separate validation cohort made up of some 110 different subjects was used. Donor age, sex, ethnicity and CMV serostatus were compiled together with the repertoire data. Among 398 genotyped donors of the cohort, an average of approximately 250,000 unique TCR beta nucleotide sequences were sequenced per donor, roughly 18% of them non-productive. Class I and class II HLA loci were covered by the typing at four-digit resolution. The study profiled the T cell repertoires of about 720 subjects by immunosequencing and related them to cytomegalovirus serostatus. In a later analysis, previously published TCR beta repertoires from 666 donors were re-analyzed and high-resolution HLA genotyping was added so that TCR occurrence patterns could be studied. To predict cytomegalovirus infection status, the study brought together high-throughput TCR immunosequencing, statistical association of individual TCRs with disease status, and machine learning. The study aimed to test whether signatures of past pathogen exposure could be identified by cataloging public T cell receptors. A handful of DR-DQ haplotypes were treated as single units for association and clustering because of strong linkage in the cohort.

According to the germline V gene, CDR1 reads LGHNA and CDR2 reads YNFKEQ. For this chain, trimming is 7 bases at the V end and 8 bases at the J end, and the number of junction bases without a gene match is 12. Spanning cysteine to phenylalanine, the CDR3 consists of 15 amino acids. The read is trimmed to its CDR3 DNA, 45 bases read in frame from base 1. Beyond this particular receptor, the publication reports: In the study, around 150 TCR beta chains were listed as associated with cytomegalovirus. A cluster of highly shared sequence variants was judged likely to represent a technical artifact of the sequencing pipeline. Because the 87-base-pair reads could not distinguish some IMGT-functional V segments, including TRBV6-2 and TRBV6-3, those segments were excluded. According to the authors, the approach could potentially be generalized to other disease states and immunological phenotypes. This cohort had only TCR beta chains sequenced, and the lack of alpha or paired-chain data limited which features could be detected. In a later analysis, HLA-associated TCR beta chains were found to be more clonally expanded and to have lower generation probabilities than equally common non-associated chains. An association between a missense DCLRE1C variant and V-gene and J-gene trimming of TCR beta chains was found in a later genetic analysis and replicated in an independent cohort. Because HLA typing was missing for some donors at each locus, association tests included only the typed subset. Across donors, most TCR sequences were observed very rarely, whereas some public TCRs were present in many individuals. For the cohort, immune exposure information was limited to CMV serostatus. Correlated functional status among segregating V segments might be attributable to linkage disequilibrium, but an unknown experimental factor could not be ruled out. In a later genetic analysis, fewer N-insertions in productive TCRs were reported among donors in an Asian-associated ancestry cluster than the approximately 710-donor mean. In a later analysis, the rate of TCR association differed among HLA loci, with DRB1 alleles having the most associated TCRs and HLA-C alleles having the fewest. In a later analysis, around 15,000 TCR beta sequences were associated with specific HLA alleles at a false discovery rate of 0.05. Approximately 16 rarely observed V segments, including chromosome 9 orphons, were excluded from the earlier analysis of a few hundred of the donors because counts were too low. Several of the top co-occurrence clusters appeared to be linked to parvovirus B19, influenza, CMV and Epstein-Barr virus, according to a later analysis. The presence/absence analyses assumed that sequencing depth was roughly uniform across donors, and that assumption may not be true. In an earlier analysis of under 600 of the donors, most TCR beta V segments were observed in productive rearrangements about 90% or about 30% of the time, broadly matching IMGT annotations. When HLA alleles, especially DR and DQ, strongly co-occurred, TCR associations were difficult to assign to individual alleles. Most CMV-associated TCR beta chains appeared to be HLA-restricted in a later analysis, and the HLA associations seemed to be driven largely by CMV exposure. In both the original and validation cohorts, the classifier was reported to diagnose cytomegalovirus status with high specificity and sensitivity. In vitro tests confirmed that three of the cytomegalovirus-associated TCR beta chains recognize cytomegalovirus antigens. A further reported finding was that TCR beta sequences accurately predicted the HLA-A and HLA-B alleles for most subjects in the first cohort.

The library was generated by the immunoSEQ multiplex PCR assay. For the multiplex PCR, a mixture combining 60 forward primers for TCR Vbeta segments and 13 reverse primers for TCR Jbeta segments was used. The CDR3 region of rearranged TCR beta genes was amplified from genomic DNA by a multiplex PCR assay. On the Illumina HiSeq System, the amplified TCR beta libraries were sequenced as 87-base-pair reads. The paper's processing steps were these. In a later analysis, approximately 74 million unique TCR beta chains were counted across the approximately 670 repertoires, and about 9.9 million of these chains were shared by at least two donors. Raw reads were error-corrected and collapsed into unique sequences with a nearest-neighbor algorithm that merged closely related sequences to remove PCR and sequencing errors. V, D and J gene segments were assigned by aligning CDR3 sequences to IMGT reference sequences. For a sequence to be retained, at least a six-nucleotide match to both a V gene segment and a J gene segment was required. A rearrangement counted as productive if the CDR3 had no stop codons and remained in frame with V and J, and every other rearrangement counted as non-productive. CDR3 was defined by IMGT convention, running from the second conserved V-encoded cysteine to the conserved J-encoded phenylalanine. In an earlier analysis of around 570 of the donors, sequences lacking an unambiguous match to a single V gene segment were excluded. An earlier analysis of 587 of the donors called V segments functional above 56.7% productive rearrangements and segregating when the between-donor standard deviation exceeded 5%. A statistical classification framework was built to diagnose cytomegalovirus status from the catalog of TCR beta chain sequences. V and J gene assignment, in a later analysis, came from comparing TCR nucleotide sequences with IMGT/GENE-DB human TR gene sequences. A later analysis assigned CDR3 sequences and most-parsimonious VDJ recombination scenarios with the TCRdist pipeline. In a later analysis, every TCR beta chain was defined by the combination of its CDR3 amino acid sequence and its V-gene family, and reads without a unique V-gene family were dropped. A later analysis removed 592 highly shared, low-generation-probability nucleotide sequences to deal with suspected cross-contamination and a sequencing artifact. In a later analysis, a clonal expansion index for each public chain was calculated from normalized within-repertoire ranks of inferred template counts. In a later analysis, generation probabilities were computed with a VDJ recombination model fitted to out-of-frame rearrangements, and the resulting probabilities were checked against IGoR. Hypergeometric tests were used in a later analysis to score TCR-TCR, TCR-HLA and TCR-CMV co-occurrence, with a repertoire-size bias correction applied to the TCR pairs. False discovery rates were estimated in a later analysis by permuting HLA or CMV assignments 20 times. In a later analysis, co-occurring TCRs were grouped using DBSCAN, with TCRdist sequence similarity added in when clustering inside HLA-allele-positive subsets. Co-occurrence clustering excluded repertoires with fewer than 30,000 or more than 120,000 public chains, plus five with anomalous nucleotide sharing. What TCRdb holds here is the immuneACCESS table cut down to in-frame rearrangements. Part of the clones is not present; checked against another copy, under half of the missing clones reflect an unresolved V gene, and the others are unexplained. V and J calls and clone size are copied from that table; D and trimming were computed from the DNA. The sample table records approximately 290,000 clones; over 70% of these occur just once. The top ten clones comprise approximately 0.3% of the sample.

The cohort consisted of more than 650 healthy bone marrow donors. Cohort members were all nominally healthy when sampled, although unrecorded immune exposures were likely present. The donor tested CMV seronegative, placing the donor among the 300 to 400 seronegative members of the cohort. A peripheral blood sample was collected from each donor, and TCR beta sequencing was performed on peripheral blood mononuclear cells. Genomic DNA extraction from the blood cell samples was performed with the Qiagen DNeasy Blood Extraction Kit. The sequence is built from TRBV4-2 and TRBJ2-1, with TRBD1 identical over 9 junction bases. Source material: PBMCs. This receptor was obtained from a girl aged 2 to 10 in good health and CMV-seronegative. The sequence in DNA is TGTGCCAGCACCCCGGGACAGGGATTTGGGGATGAGCAGTTCTTC. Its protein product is CASTPGQGFGDEQFF.